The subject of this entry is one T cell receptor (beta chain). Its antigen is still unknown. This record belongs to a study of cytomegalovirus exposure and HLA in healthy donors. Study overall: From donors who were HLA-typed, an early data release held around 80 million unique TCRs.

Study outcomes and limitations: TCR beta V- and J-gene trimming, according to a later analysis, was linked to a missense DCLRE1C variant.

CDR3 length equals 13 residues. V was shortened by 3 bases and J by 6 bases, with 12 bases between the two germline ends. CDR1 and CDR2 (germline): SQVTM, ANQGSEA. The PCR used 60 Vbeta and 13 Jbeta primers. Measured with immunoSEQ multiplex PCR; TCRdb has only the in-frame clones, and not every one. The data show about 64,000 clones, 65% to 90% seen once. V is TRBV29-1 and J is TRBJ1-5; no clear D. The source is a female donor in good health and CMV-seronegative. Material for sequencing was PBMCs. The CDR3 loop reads CSVDEGVGQPQHF. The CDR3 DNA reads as TGCAGCGTTGATGAGGGTGTTGGTCAGCCCCAGCATTTT.